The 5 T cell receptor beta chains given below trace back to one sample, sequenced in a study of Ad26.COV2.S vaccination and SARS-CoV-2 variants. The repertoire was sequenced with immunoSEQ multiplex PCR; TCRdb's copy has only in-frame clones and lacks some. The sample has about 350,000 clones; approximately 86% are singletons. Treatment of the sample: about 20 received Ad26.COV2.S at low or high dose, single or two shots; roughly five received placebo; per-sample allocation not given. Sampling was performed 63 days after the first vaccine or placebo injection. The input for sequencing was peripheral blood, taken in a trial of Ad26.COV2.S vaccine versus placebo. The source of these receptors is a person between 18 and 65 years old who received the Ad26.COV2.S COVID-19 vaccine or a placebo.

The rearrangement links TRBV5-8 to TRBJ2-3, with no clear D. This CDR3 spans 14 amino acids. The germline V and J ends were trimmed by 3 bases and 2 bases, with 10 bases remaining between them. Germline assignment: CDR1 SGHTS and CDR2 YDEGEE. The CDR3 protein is CASSYARDTDTQYF. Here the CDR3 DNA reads TGTGCCAGCAGCTACGCACGAGACACAGATACGCAGTATTTT.

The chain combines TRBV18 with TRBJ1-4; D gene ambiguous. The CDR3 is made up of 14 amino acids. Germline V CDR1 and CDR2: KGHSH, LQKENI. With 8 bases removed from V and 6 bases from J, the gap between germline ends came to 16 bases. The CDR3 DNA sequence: TGTGCCAGCCAGAGTGGAACTCGGGATGAAAAACTGTTTTTT. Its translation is CASQSGTRDEKLFF.

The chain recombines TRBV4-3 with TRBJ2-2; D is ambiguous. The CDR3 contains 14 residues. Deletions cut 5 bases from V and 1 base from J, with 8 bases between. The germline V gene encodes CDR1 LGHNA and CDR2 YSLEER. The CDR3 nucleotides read TGCGCCAGCAGCAGTGACGGGAACACCGGGGAGCTGTTTTTT. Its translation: CASSSDGNTGELFF.

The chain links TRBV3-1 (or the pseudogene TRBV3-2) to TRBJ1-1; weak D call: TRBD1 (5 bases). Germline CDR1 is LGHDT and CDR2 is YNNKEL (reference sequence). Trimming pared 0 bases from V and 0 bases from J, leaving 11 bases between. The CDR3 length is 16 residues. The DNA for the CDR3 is TGTGCCAGCAGCCAAGAACTTAGGGGACTGAACACTGAAGCTTTCTTT. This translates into CASSQELRGLNTEAFF.

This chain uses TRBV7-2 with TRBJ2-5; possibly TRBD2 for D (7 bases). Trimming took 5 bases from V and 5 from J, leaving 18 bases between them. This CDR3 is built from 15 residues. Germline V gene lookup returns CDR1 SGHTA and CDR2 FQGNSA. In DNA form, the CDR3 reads TGTGCCAGCAGCCCGGGAGGTCTCGGGGGCGAGACCCAGTACTTC. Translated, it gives CASSPGGLGGETQYF.